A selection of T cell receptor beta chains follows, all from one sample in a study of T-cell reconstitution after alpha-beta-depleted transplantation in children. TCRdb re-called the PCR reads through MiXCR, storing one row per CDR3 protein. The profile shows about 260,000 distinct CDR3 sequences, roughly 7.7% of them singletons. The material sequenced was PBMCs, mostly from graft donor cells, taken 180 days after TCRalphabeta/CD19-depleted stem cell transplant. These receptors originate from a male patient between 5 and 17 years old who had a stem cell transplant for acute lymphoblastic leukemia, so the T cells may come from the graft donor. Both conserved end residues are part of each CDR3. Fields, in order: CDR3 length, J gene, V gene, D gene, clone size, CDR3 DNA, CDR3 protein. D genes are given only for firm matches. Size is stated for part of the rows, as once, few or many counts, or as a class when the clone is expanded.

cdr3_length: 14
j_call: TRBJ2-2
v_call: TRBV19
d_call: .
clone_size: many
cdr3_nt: TGTGCCAGTAGTGCACGGACAAACACCGGGGAGCTGTTTTTT
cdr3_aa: CASSARTNTGELFF

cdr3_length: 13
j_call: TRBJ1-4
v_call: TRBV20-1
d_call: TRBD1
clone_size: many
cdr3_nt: TGCAGTGCTCCAGGACAGGGGAGTGGAAAACTGTTTTTT
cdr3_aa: CSAPGQGSGKLFF

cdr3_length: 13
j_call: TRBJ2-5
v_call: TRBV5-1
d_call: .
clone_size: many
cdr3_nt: TGCGCCAGCAGCTTAGGACAGCAAGAGACCCAGTACTTC
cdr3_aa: CASSLGQQETQYF

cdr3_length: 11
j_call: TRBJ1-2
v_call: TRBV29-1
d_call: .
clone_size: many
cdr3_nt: TGCAGCGTGCAGTCTAACTATGGCTACACCTTC
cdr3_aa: CSVQSNYGYTF

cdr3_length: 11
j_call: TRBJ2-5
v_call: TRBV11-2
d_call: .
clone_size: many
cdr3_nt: TGTGCCAGCAGCCCCCACCAGACCCAGTACTTC
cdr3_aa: CASSPHQTQYF

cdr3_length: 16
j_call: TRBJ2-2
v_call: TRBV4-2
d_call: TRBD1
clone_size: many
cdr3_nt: TGTGCCAGCAGCCAAGAATTGGGGACAGCCACCGGGGAGCTGTTTTTT
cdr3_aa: CASSQELGTATGELFF

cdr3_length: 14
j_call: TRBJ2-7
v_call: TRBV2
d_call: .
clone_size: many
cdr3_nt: TGTGCCAGCTCATGGGCAGGGGCAACCTACGAGCAGTACTTC
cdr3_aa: CASSWAGATYEQYF

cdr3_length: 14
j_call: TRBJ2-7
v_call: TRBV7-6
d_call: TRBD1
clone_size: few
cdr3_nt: TGTGCCAGCAGCCCCCGGACAGGTCCCTACGAGCAGTACTTC
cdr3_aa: CASSPRTGPYEQYF

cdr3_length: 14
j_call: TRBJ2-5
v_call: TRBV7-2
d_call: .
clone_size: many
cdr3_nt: TGTGCCAGCAGCCACGGGGCAGTTCTAGAGACCCAGTACTTC
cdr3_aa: CASSHGAVLETQYF

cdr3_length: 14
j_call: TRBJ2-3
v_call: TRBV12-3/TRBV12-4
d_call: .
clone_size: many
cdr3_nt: TGTGCCAGCAGCCCTATCCCCTTCAGGGATACGCAGTATTTT
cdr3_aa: CASSPIPFRDTQYF

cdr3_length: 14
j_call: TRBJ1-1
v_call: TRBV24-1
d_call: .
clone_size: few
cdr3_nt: TGTGCCACCAGTGTAGGAGGGGGGAACACTGAAGCTTTCTTT
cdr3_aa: CATSVGGGNTEAFF

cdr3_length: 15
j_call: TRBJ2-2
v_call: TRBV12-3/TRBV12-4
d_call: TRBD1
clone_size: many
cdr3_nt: TGTGCCAGCAGTCGGACAGGGAGTACGGCCGGGGAGCTGTTTTTT
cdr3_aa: CASSRTGSTAGELFF

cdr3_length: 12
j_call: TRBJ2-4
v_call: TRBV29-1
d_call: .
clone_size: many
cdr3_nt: TGCAGCGTTGCCTTACCCGGGGACATTCAGTACTTC
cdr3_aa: CSVALPGDIQYF

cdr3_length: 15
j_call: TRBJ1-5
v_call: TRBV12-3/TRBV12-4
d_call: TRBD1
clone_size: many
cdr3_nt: TGTGCCAGCAGTGCCGGAACAGGGGAAAGTCAGCCCCAGCATTTT
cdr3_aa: CASSAGTGESQPQHF

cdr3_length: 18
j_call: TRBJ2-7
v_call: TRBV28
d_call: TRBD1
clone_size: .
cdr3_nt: TGTGCCAGCAGTTTATTGGGCGCCACCGGGACAGGGGGTTACGAGCAGTACTTC
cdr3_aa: CASSLLGATGTGGYEQYF

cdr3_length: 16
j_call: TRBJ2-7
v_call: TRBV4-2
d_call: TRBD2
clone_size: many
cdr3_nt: TGTGCCAGCAGCCTTGACGGACTAGCGGGAGTAAGCGAGCAGTACTTC
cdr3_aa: CASSLDGLAGVSEQYF

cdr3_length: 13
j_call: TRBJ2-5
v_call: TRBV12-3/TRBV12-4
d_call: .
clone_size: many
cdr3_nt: TGTGCCAGCAGTTGGGGCAGTCAAGAGACCCAGTACTTC
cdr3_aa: CASSWGSQETQYF

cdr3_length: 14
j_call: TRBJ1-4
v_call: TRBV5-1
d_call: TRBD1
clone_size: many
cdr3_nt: TGCGCCAGCAGCTTCGGGACAGGGTATGAAAAACTGTTTTTT
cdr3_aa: CASSFGTGYEKLFF

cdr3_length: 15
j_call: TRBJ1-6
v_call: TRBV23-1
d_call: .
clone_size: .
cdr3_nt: TGCGCCAGCTTTCATATGGCACGGGGAGATTCACCCCTCCACTTT
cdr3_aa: CASFHMARGDSPLHF

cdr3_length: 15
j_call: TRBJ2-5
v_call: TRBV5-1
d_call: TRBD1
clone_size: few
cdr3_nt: TGCGCCAGCAGCCTGCTGGGACAGAGACAAGAGACCCAGTACTTC
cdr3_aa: CASSLLGQRQETQYF

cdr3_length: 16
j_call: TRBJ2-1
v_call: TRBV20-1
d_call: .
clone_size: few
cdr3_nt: TGCTGTGCTAGAGACCCCCAAGCGGACACTTACAATGAGCAGTTCTTC
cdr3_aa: CCARDPQADTYNEQFF

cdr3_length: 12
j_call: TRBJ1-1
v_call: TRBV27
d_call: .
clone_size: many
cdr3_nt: TGTGCCAGCAGTACCCCGAACACTGAAGCTTTCTTT
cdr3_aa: CASSTPNTEAFF

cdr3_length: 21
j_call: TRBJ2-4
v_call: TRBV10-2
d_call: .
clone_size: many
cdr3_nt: TGCGCCAGCAGTGAGTCGCCACTGACAGTGAATCATCCGGGAGCCAAAAACATTCAGTACTTC
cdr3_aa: CASSESPLTVNHPGAKNIQYF